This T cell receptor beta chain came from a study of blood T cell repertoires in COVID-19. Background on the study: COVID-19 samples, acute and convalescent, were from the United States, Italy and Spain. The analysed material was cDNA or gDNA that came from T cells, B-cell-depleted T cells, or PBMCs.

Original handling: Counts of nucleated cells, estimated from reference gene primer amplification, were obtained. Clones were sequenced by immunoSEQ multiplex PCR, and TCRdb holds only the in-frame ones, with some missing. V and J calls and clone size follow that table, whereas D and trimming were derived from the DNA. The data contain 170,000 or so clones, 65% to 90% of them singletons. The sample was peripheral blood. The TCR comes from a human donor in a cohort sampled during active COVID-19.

DNA for the CDR3: TGTGCCAGCAGCCTAGAGGACAGGGCAAGCAATCAGCCCCAGCATTTT. Protein: CASSLEDRASNQPQHF. J is TRBJ1-5 and V is TRBV7-9, with 8 bases identical to TRBD1. Germline lookup yields CDR1 SEHNR and CDR2 FQNEAQ (reference sequence). The CDR3 covers 16 residues. The ends lost 5 bases at V and 1 base at J; junction bases unmatched: 7.